These 4 T cell receptor beta chains came from one sample sequenced in a study of blood T cell repertoires in COVID-19. Assay: immunoSEQ multiplex PCR; the TCRdb copy retains only in-frame clones and omits some. Among some 300,000 clones listed, 88% were seen once. The material sequenced was peripheral blood. The receptors here all came from a young woman who had recovered from COVID-19.

Note on this clone: Other DNA sequences in this sample translate to the same CDR3. J is TRBJ2-2 and V is TRBV7-2, with 7 bases aligning to TRBD1. Germline V CDR1 and CDR2: SGHTA, FQGNSA. The trim removed 5 bases at V and 4 bases at J, leaving 4 bases unmatched. CDR3 length: 14 residues. The CDR3: CASSLAGGTGELFF. The CDR3 coding sequence is TGTGCCAGCAGCCTCGCAGGGGGCACCGGGGAGCTGTTTTTT.

This chain joins TRBV29-1 and TRBJ2-1, with 10 bases lining up with TRBD2. This CDR3 region has 14 residues. Germline V gives CDR1 SQVTM, CDR2 ANQGSEA. J lost 9 bases, V lost 6 bases, and 11 bases had no gene match. CDR3 in amino acids: CSVEIAGGGGEQFF. The DNA of the CDR3 is TGCAGCGTGGAAATAGCGGGGGGAGGCGGTGAGCAGTTCTTC.

Comment on this clone: The sample holds other DNA sequences that translate to the same CDR3. V usage is TRBV28 and J usage is TRBJ1-2; the D is unclear. The CDR3 spans 12 residues. With 4 bases removed from V and 4 bases from J, the gap between germline ends came to 7 bases. Germline assignment: CDR1 MDHEN and CDR2 SYDVKM. The CDR3 sequence: CASSSGIYGYTF. CDR3 bases: TGTGCCAGCAGTTCGGGAATCTATGGCTACACCTTC.

V usage is TRBV7-2 and J usage is TRBJ2-3; 10 nucleotides match TRBD2. With V trimmed by 3 bases and J by 6 bases, 3 bases remained unmatched. CDR1 and CDR2 (germline): SGHTA, FQGNSA. This CDR3 region has 14 residues. CDR3 loop: CASSLSGGGDTQYF. Written as DNA, the CDR3 is TGTGCCAGCAGCTTGAGCGGGGGGGGTGATACGCAGTATTTT.